Listed here is a single TCR beta chain. The antigen is unknown. Noted treatment: approximately 18 received Ad26.COV2.S at low or high dose, single or two shots; about five received placebo; per-sample allocation not given. The samples date from day 63 after the first vaccine or placebo injection. This sample stems from a study of Ad26.COV2.S vaccination and SARS-CoV-2 variants. General study findings and limits: Vaccinated and placebo-treated recipients had similar non-spike TCR breadth.

This table comes from immunoSEQ multiplex PCR, and its TCRdb copy is limited to in-frame clones, with some not included. The profile shows some 450,000 clones, about nine tenths of them singletons. This CDR3 is 16 amino acids long. J was trimmed by 9 bases and V by 0 bases; bases with no gene match: 7. CDR1 and CDR2 from the germline V gene are SGHVS and FNYEAQ. The rearrangement links TRBV7-6 to TRBJ2-1, with 11 bases aligning to TRBD2. The sequence was collected from a person aged 18 to 59 who received the Ad26.COV2.S COVID-19 vaccine or a placebo. Source: peripheral blood, taken in a trial of Ad26.COV2.S vaccine versus placebo. CDR3 coding DNA: TGTGCCAGCAGCTTAGCTACTAGCGGGAGTTACGGTGAGCAGTTCTTC. Protein sequence: CASSLATSGSYGEQFF.